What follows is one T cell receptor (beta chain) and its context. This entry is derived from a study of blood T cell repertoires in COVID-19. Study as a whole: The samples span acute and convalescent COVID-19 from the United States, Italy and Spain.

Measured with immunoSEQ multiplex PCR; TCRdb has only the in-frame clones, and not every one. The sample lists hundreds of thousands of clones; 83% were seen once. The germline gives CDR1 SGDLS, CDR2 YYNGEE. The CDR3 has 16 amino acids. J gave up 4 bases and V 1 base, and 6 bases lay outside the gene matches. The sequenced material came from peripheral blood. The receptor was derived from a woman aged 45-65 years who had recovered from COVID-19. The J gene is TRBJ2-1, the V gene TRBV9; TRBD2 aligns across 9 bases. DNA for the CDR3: TGTGCCAGCAGCGTAAGCGGGGGGACACTATACAATGAGCAGTTCTTC. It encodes CASSVSGGTLYNEQFF.